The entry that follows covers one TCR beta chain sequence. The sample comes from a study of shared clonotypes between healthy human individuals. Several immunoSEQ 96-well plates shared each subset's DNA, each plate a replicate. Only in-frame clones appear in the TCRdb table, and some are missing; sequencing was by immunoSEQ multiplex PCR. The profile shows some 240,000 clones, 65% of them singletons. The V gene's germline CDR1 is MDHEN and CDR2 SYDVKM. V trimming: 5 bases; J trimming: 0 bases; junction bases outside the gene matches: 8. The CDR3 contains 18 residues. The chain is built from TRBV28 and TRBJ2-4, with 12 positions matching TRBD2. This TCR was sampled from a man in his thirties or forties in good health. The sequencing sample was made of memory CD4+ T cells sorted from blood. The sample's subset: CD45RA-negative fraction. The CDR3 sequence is CASSRGLAGSLAKNIQYF. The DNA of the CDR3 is TGTGCCAGCAGTCGAGGACTAGCGGGATCCCTAGCCAAAAACATTCAGTACTTC.